A single TCR beta chain is shown here with its context. The antigen remains unidentified. Here immunoSEQ multiplex PCR was the method, and the copy in TCRdb shows in-frame clones only, minus some. The sample has tens of thousands of clones, 90% seen once. Blood sampling took place at baseline, cycle 4 day 1, and cycle 7 day 1. This specimen belongs to a study of OX40 agonist ivuxolimab in advanced cancers. Whole-study results and caveats: Doses of 0.1 to 3.0 mg/kg were accompanied by clonal expansion of CD4+ and CD8+ blood T cells by week 6. Relative to CD4+, CD8+ T cells held more expanded clones on average.

The CDR3 consists of 16 residues. From germline, CDR1 is MGHRA and CDR2 YSYEKL. V was clipped by 4 bases and J by 3 bases, with 17 bases between them. The material was CD4+ or CD8+ T cells sorted from blood, obtained in a trial of the OX40 agonist ivuxolimab. This receptor was taken from an adult with an advanced solid tumor such as melanoma, head and neck, liver or kidney cancer. V gene TRBV4-1 combines with J gene TRBJ2-3; D may correspond to TRBD1 or TRBD2 (5 bases each). The CDR3 DNA is TGCGCCAGCAGCCGAGGGTGGGGGTTTGGGACAGATACGCAGTATTTT. This translates into CASSRGWGFGTDTQYF.